These 25 T cell receptor beta chains were sequenced from one sample in a study of radiotherapy plus CTLA-4 blockade in lung cancer. The repertoire was sequenced with immunoSEQ multiplex PCR; TCRdb's copy has only in-frame clones and lacks some. The repertoire holds about 97,000 clones, with around 79% as singletons. This specimen consisted of peripheral blood, obtained from a patient treated with radiotherapy plus ipilimumab. All receptors come from a human donor with non-small cell lung cancer who had a partial response to radiotherapy plus ipilimumab. Some clones in this sample may be carry-over from other donors' samples.

The chain uses TRBV7-3 and TRBJ2-7; 10 nucleotides match TRBD2. Per the germline V gene, CDR1 is SGHTA and CDR2 is FQGTGA. The J segment lost 7 bases and the V segment lost 1 base, leaving 7 bases of the junction unmatched. The CDR3 runs to 15 residues. The CDR3 is CASSLRAGGPGEQYF. DNA for the CDR3: TGTGCCAGCAGCTTAAGAGCGGGAGGGCCAGGGGAGCAGTACTTC.

This clone was found a few times. V is TRBV28 and J is TRBJ2-7, with 9 bases lining up with TRBD1. The CDR3 extends over 18 amino acids. The ends lost 6 bases at V and 3 bases at J; junction bases unmatched: 18. CDR1 is MDHEN, CDR2 SYDVKM, per germline. The CDR3 DNA follows: TGTGCCAGCAGCCCAGGGACAGGGCCCGCTCCGCCTAGCTACGAGCAGTACTTC. Translated, it gives CASSPGTGPAPPSYEQYF.

The chain recombines TRBV19 with TRBJ2-7, with TRBD1 as a possible D gene (6 bases). Germline CDR1 reads LNHDA; CDR2 reads SQIVND (reference sequence). This CDR3 comprises 14 residues. Trimming removed 4 bases from V and 6 bases from J, with 16 bases in between. The DNA for the CDR3 is TGTGCCAGTAGTAGCCAATACAGGGCCGGCGAGCAGTACTTC. Its translation is CASSSQYRAGEQYF.

V is TRBV7-9 and J is TRBJ2-3, with TRBD1 matching 9 bases. Germline values: CDR1 SEHNR, CDR2 FQNEAQ (reference sequence). The CDR3 is 15 amino acids. Germline trimming cut 1 base from V and 6 bases from J; bases unmatched to any gene: 5. The DNA of the CDR3 is TGTGCCAGCAGCTTAGAGGGACAGGGTTACGATACGCAGTATTTT. Protein product: CASSLEGQGYDTQYF.

The chain recombines TRBV28 with TRBJ1-2; tentative D call: TRBD1 (5 bases). Deletions cut 1 base from V and 8 bases from J, with 8 bases between. This CDR3 has 12 amino acids. Germline V lookup: CDR1 MDHEN, CDR2 SYDVKM. CDR3: CASSLYQGGYTF. In DNA form, the CDR3 reads TGTGCCAGCAGTTTATATCAGGGCGGCTACACCTTC.

This clone has just one count. The chain employs TRBV28 and TRBJ2-3, with 8 bases that match TRBD1. Germline V CDR1 and CDR2: MDHEN, SYDVKM. Trimming cost V 3 bases and J 2 bases; bases outside gene matches: 4. The CDR3 runs 15 residues. For the CDR3, the DNA is TGTGCCAGCAGTTTGCAGGGGGCTTCCACAGATACGCAGTATTTT. Its protein is CASSLQGASTDTQYF.

This clone showed up just a few times. The chain combines TRBV27 with TRBJ2-3; unclear D gene. Trimming left V 0 bases short and J 1 base short, with 8 bases between. In germline, CDR1 is MNHEY, CDR2 SMNVEV (reference sequence). The CDR3 has 15 amino acids. This CDR3 reads CASSLSWLGTDTQYF. DNA of the CDR3: TGTGCCAGCAGTTTATCCTGGTTAGGCACAGATACGCAGTATTTT.

The chain has TRBV6-5 and TRBJ1-2, with a possible D match to TRBD1 (5 bases). V was cut by 10 bases and J by 0 bases, with 9 bases left in between. Per germline, CDR1 MNHEY and CDR2 SVGAGI. There are 12 residues in the CDR3. This chain's CDR3 is CATRQTNYGYTF. CDR3 DNA sequence: TGTGCCACCCGACAGACTAACTATGGCTACACCTTC.

The rearrangement links TRBV7-6 to TRBJ2-1; D remains unclear. The V gene lost 6 bases and the J gene lost 6 bases, with 15 bases spanning the gap. Germline CDR1 is SGHVS and CDR2 is FNYEAQ. The CDR3 is 14 residues long. CDR3 residues: CASSKVAAINEQFF. Written as DNA, the CDR3 is TGTGCCAGCAGTAAGGTCGCGGCCATCAATGAGCAGTTCTTC.

The chain couples TRBV7-8 to TRBJ2-7, with D possibly being TRBD1 (6 bases). V gave up 1 base and J gave up 7 bases, with 26 bases separating them. The CDR3 contains 18 residues. Germline CDR1 is SGHVS and CDR2 is FQNEAQ. The CDR3, as DNA: TGTGCCAGCAGCTTAGGCGAGGGGGTGTCAGGAACCAAGAGGGAGCAGTACTTC. Protein: CASSLGEGVSGTKREQYF.

V gene TRBV2 combines with J gene TRBJ1-2; D is unresolved. Germline CDR1 reads SNHLY; CDR2 reads FYNNEI. The CDR3 is 16 residues long. V shed 6 bases and J shed 5 bases, with 22 bases lying between them. CDR3 amino acids: CASSPNNPQSGYGYTF. In DNA, the CDR3 is TGTGCCAGCAGCCCTAATAATCCCCAAAGCGGGTATGGCTACACCTTC.

The J gene is TRBJ1-6, the V gene TRBV18; 9 bases align to TRBD1. With 4 bases clipped from V and 10 bases from J, the junction kept 14 bases outside the gene matches. Germline V gene data show CDR1 as KGHSH and CDR2 as LQKENI. This CDR3 has 17 amino acids. The CDR3 loop is CASSLSAPGQGSSPLHF. Here the CDR3 DNA reads TGTGCCAGCTCACTAAGTGCCCCGGGACAGGGAAGCTCACCCCTCCACTTT.

This clone has only a few counts. V and J are TRBV7-6 and TRBJ2-3; 8 positions agree with TRBD2. Germline V CDR1 and CDR2: SGHVS, FNYEAQ. The CDR3 has 15 residues. Trimming removed 5 bases from V and 7 bases from J; junction bases left unmatched: 11. CDR3 protein: CASSPLGGAVYTQYF. CDR3 nucleotide sequence: TGTGCCAGCAGCCCCCTCGGGGGGGCGGTTTATACGCAGTATTTT.

The chain couples TRBV28 to TRBJ1-4; D is undetermined. Deletions cut 2 bases from V and 2 bases from J, with 6 bases between. Germline CDR1 and CDR2: MDHEN and SYDVKM. The CDR3 spans 14 residues. The CDR3 here is CASSLAGTNEKLFF. DNA of the CDR3: TGTGCCAGCAGTTTAGCAGGTACTAATGAAAAACTGTTTTTT.

The V and J genes are TRBV28 and TRBJ2-3, with 7 bases identical to TRBD1. The CDR3 is 12 residues long. V lost 3 bases, J lost 9 bases, and 3 bases stayed unmatched. CDR1 is MDHEN and CDR2 is SYDVKM in the germline V gene. CDR3 DNA sequence: TGTGCCAGCAGTTTTTCGGGACAGACGCAGTATTTT. Amino acid sequence: CASSFSGQTQYF.

V is TRBV19 and J is TRBJ1-5; D remains ambiguous. Trimming left V 7 bases short and J 1 base short, with 11 bases between. The CDR3 runs 14 residues. Germline V CDR1 and CDR2: LNHDA, SQIVND (reference sequence). The CDR3 loop reads CASTLSRSNQPQHF. As DNA, the CDR3 is TGTGCCAGTACCCTCTCCCGGAGCAATCAGCCCCAGCATTTT.

The chain joins TRBV5-1 to TRBJ2-1, with TRBD2 matching over 9 bases. V lost 4 bases to trimming and J lost 6 bases; unmatched junction nucleotides: 5. This CDR3 has 14 amino acids. The germline V gene has CDR1 SGHRS and CDR2 YFSETQ. The CDR3 DNA reads as TGCGCCAGCAGCAGGGGACTAGCCCGCAATGAGCAGTTCTTC. Encoded protein: CASSRGLARNEQFF.

Worth noting for this clone: A read error may produce the germline difference seen at one junction end. This rearrangement joins TRBV30 to TRBJ2-7; 8 nucleotides align to TRBD2. The V gene's germline CDR1 is GTSNPN and CDR2 SVGIG (reference sequence). The CDR3 extends over 12 amino acids. The CDR3 is CAWSPLAGNEHF. For the CDR3, the DNA is TGTGCCTGGAGTCCCTTAGCGGGGAACGAGCACTTC.

The rearrangement joins TRBV6-5 to TRBJ2-7, with 8 bases aligning to TRBD2. With V trimmed by 7 bases and J by 3 bases, 11 bases remained unmatched. CDR3 length equals 15 residues. The germline CDR1 and CDR2 sequences are MNHEY and SVGAGI. CDR3: CASKGTSVRVYEQYF. CDR3 in DNA: TGTGCCAGCAAAGGGACTAGTGTCAGGGTCTACGAGCAGTACTTC.

In its sample, this clone was seen once. The chain has TRBV4-3 and TRBJ2-5; TRBD2 aligns across 11 bases. This CDR3 comprises 17 residues. The germline gives CDR1 LGHNA, CDR2 YSLEER. Trimming cost V 0 bases and J 8 bases; bases outside gene matches: 11. Here the CDR3 reads CASSQDYAASGGFTQYF. The CDR3 nucleotides are TGCGCCAGCAGCCAAGATTACGCGGCTAGCGGGGGGTTTACCCAGTACTTC.

This clone was seen only a few times. The rearrangement links TRBV6-5 to TRBJ2-1, with 7 positions matching TRBD2. Looked up from germline, CDR1 is MNHEY and CDR2 is SVGAGI. The CDR3 covers 15 residues. V shed 2 bases, J shed 4 bases, and the junction held 5 bases outside the gene matches. The CDR3 spells CASSYDLADYNEQFF. CDR3 nucleotide sequence: TGTGCCAGCAGTTACGACCTAGCGGATTACAATGAGCAGTTCTTC.

The chain couples TRBV6-4 to TRBJ1-2; a possible D gene is TRBD1 (5 bases). The ends were cut back, 6 bases at V and 4 bases at J, with 15 bases in the middle. Germline CDR1 and CDR2: MRHNA and SNTAGT. The CDR3 contains 14 residues. CDR3 coding DNA: TGTGCCAGCAGCCAAGGGGCGGAAGGCTATGGCTACACCTTC. The encoded protein is CASSQGAEGYGYTF.

This chain joins TRBV12-5 and TRBJ1-2; 9 bases match TRBD1. CDR1 is LGHNT and CDR2 is FRNRAP in the germline V gene. The CDR3 covers 19 residues. Trimming at V came to 5 bases and at J to 4 bases, leaving 20 bases not matched to a gene. The CDR3 sequence: CASGPKVGDRDVPFYGYTF. CDR3 nucleotide sequence: TGTGCTAGTGGTCCCAAAGTTGGGGACAGGGACGTCCCCTTCTATGGCTACACCTTC.

This clone was counted only a few times. The rearrangement uses TRBV5-1 and TRBJ2-5; 7 bases fit TRBD1. This CDR3 comprises 15 residues. The V and J ends lost 4 bases and 4 bases, in that order; junction bases with no gene match: 10. Per germline, CDR1 SGHRS and CDR2 YFSETQ. CDR3 residues: CASSTLGTERETQYF. CDR3 nucleotide sequence: TGCGCCAGCAGCACCTTGGGGACAGAAAGAGAGACCCAGTACTTC.

V gene TRBV11-2 combines with J gene TRBJ2-2, with 14 bases that match TRBD2. The CDR3 spans 19 residues. Trimming took 4 bases from V and 3 from J; bases not matched to a gene: 10. Germline lookup yields CDR1 SGHAT and CDR2 FQNNGV. CDR3 nucleotides: TGTGCCAGCAGCTCAAGACTAGCGGGAGGGCCTTCGGACACCGGGGAGCTGTTTTTT. Its translation: CASSSRLAGGPSDTGELFF.